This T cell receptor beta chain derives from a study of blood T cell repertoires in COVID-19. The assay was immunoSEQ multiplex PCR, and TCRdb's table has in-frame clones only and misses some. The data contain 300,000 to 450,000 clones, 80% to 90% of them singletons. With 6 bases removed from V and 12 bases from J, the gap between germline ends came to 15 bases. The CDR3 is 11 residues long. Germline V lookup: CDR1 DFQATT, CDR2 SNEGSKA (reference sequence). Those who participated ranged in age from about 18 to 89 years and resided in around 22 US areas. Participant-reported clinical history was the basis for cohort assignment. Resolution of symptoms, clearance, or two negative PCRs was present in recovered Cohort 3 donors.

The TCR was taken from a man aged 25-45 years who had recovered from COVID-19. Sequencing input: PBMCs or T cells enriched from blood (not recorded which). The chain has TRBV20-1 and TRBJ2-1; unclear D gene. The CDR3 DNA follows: TGCAGTGCCGAGGAATACTTTGGGCAGTTCTTC. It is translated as CSAEEYFGQFF.